The sequence of this T cell receptor beta chain was determined in a study of T cell responses to AZD1222 COVID-19 vaccine (dated by TCRdb to the early 2020s). At the level of the whole study: AZD1222 recipients whose second dose came at about 4 weeks and those whose second dose came at about 12 weeks were combined into one group, since spike-specific TCR depth and breadth did not differ between the two schedules. TCR sequencing was performed for 230 to 250 trial participants, of whom 200 to 210 were given two doses of AZD1222 and around 25 were given two doses of MenACWY control vaccine. Trial participants were enrolled into age subgroups of 18-55, 56-69 and 70-plus years, which contained around 150, 28 and 57 TCR-sequenced participants, respectively. The research as a whole found: Only a handful of AZD1222 recipients were SARS-CoV-2 seropositive at baseline, limiting conclusions about previously exposed vaccinees. Vaccine-associated CD4 TCRs spanned the whole spike protein, with dominant responses in regions 160-218 and 743-854. A significant rise in spike-specific TCR breadth and depth was observed after two AZD1222 doses relative to day 0 and relative to MenACWY recipients. Because no samples from the day 14 peak response were available, repertoires could be characterized only after the peak T cell response. Nearly half of unique spike-specific TCRs reportedly recognized epitopes outside regions mutated in the B.1.351 and B.1.1.7 variants. The 56-69-year group was small, and its depth increase did not reach significance, likely because of low power. Participants were mostly white British and included more females than males, and it was suggested by the authors that clonal diversity may have been underestimated.

In the paper's terms, the time point label means: baseline before first vaccination. Samples from vaccinated people were obtained from the UK trials COV001 and COV002, which included a single-blind randomized controlled phase 2/3 trial of AZD1222 (ChAdOx1 nCoV-19) in healthy adults. For TCRbeta chain sequencing, PBMC samples were collected from trial participants at day 0 and at day 28 after the second dose. V is cut by 6 bases and J by 0 bases, and the space between the germline ends is 12 bases. CDR1 SGHRS and CDR2 YFSETQ were looked up in the germline V gene. Including the terminal cysteine and phenylalanine, the CDR3 comprises 15 residues. The kept DNA is CDR3 alone, 45 bases in frame from the first base. Comments on this clone: Its antigen is not yet known. Per-base quality was not reported, and no clone a single base away is much larger than it.

The CDR3 regions of human TCRbeta chains were subjected to immunosequencing. The paper's processing steps were these. Repertoire TCRs were checked for matches against a reference library of SARS-CoV-2-specific TCRs that had been generated using the MIRA antigen-specificity platform. Breadth meant the fraction of unique TCRs that were SARS-CoV-2-associated, whereas depth meant the fraction of total T cells that were SARS-CoV-2-associated. Using the MIRA data, each spike-specific TCR was assigned both to the spike region to which the TCR was reactive and to a CD4 or CD8 class. Log10-transformed breadth and depth values were compared by one-way ANOVA with Sidak's multiple comparisons tests. TCRdb provides this immuneACCESS table in a form limited to in-frame rearrangements. Some clones are lacking; in checked studies, under half of them reflect an unresolved V gene, and why the rest are absent is not known. That table supplies the V and J calls and clone size; D and trimming were determined from the DNA. This sample has roughly 98,000 clones in its table, and more than 90% of those were observed once. The ten largest account for roughly 13% of the sample.

This receptor was taken from an adult in good health. Sequenced material: peripheral blood, taken on day 0 of AZD1222 vaccination. Rearrangement joined TRBV5-1 to TRBJ2-2, with TRBD1 tentatively as D gene (6 bases match). The sequenced DNA is TGCGCCAGCAACCCCGACAGGACGAACACCGGGGAGCTGTTTTTT. This sequence encodes CASNPDRTNTGELFF. Beyond the CDR3, the reference TRBV5-1 and TRBJ2-2 genes provide the residues; the full variable domain reads: KAGVTQTPRYLIKTRGQQVTLSCSPISGHRSVSWYQQTPGQGLQFLFEYFSETQRNKGNFPGRFSGRQFSNSRSEMNVSTLELGDSALYLCASNPDRTNTGELFFGEGSRLTVL.